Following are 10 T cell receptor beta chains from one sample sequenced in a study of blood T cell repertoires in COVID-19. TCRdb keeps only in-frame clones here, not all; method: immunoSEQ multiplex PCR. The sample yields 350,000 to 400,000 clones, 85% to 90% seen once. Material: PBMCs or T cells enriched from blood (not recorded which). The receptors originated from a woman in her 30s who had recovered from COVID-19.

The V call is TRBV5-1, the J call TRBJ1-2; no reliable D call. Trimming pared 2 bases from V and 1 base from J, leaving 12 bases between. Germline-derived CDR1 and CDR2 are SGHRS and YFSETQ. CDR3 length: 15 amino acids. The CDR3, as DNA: TGCGCCAGCAGCTTTTCCGAGCGGGTTAACTATGGCTACACCTTC. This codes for CASSFSERVNYGYTF.

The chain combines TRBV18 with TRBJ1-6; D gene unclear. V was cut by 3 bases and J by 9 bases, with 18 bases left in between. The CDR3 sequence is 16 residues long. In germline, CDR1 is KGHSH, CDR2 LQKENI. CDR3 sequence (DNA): TGTGCCAGCTCACCCCGGGGTCTTACCTCCAGTTCACCCCTCCACTTT. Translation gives CASSPRGLTSSSPLHF.

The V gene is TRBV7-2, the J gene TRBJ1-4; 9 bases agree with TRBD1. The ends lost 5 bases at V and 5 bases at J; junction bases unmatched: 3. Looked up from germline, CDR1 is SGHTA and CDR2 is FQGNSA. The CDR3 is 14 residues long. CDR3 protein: CASSQTGGNEKLFF. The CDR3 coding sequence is TGTGCCAGCAGCCAGACAGGGGGAAATGAAAAACTGTTTTTT.

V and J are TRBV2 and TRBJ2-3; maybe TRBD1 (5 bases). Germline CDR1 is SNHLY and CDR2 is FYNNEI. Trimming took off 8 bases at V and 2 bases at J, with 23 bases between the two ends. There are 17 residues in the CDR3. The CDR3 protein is CASLGRDSLDHTDTQYF. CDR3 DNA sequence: TGTGCCAGCCTGGGCCGAGACAGCCTTGATCACACAGATACGCAGTATTTT.

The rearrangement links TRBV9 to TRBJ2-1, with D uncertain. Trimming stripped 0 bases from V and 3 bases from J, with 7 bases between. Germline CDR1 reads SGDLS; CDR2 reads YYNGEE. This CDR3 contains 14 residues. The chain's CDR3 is CASSVEPIYNEQFF. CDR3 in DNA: TGTGCCAGCAGCGTAGAGCCAATCTACAATGAGCAGTTCTTC.

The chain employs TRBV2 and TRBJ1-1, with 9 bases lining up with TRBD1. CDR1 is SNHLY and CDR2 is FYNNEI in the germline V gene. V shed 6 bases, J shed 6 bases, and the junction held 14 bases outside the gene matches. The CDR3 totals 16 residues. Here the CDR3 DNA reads TGTGCCAGCAGCCGGGACAGGGTATCGATCATTCCTGAAGCTTTCTTT. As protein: CASSRDRVSIIPEAFF.

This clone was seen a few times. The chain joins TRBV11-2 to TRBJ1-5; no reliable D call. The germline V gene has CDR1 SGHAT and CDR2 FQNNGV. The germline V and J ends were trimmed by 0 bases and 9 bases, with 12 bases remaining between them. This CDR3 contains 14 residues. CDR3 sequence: CASSLDLRGAPQHF. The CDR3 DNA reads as TGTGCCAGCAGCTTAGACCTCCGGGGTGCGCCCCAGCATTTT.

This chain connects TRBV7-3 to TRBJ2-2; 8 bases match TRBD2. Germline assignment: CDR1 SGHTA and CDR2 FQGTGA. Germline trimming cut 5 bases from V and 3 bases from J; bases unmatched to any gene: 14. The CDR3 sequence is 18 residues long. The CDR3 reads CASSEDSGVSAHTGELFF. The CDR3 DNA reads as TGTGCCAGCAGCGAAGATAGCGGGGTATCTGCGCACACCGGGGAGCTGTTTTTT.

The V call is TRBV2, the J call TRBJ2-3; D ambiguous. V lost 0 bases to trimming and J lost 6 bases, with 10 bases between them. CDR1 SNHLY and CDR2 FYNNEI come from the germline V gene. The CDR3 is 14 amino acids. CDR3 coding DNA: TGTGCCAGCAGTGAAGCGATACCAGTGGATACGCAGTATTTT. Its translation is CASSEAIPVDTQYF.

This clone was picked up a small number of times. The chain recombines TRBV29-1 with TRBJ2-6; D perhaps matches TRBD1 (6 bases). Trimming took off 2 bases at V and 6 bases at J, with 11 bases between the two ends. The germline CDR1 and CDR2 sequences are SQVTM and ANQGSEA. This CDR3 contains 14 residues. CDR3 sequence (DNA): TGCAGCGTTGAACAGGGGATTTTGGCCAACGTCCTGACTTTC. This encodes CSVEQGILANVLTF.